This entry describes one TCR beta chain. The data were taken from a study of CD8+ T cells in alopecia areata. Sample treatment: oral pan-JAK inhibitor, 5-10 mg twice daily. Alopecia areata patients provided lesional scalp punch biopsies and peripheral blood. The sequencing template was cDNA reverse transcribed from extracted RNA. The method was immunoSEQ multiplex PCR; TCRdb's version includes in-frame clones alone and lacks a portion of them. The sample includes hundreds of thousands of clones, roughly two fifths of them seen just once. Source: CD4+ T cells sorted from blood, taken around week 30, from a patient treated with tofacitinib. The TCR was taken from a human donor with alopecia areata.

The CDR3 loop reads CASSLSRSYEQYF. For the CDR3, the DNA is TGTGCCAGCAGCTTATCGAGATCGTACGAGCAGTACTTC. This rearrangement joins TRBV7-6 to TRBJ2-7; D ambiguous. The germline gives CDR1 SGHVS, CDR2 FNYEAQ. The CDR3 covers 13 residues. Trimming removed 2 bases at V and 4 bases at J, with 9 bases between.